This T cell receptor beta chain is from a study of shared T cell receptors in the human thymus. Deletions cut 2 bases from V and 2 bases from J, with 9 bases between. This CDR3 comprises 14 residues. The germline V gene encodes CDR1 MNHGY and CDR2 SVAAGI. Assay: immunoSEQ multiplex PCR; the TCRdb copy retains only in-frame clones and omits some. In the table there are 500,000 to 750,000 clones, roughly 90% of which are singletons. The same sample was also studied in work on human thymus T cells.

The source is a boy under two years old with a congenital heart defect. Sequencing used thymocytes. The V call is TRBV6-9, the J call TRBJ2-5; D unresolved. The CDR3, as DNA: TGTGCCAGCAGTTATACGGTCGAACAAGAGACCCAGTACTTC. Its translation: CASSYTVEQETQYF.